Shown below are 14 T cell receptor beta chains from a single sample sequenced in a study of blood T cell repertoires in COVID-19. Some clones are missing from TCRdb's copy, which holds only in-frame ones; the method was immunoSEQ multiplex PCR. The sample consists of roughly 49,000 clones, around 65% of them appearing once. The sequenced material came from peripheral blood. These receptor sequences come from a woman aged 70-85 years with acute or convalescent COVID-19.

This clone was seen only once. This chain connects TRBV7-2 to TRBJ2-2, with D maybe TRBD1 (5 bases). V was trimmed by 2 bases and J by 7 bases, leaving 11 bases between them. The CDR3 extends over 14 amino acids. Germline V gene sequence: CDR1 SGHTA, CDR2 FQGNSA. This CDR3 is CASSLSQALGELFF. The CDR3 DNA sequence: TGTGCCAGCAGCTTATCACAGGCCCTCGGGGAGCTGTTTTTT.

The rearrangement joins TRBV7-2 to TRBJ2-1; D gene unclear. The germline gives CDR1 SGHTA, CDR2 FQGNSA. The V end was cut by 1 base, the J end by 0 bases, with 10 bases between. The CDR3 runs to 16 residues. For the CDR3, the DNA is TGTGCCAGCAGCTTAGTGACGCACAGCTCCTACAATGAGCAGTTCTTC. Its translation: CASSLVTHSSYNEQFF.

The chain is built from TRBV5-4 and TRBJ1-2; TRBD1 matches at 7 bases. Trimming at V came to 6 bases and at J to 14 bases, leaving 4 bases not matched to a gene. CDR3 length: 9 residues. Per the germline V gene, CDR1 is SGHNT and CDR2 is YYREEE (reference sequence). Written as DNA, the CDR3 is TGTGCCAGCACCGGCAGGGGGACCTTC. Encoded protein: CASTGRGTF. Full variable domain (missing parts from reference TRBV5-4 and TRBJ1-2): ETGVTQSPTHLIKTRGQQVTLRCSSQSGHNTVSWYQQALGQGPQFIFQYYREEENGRGNFPPRFSGLQFPNYSSELNVNALELDDSALYLCASTGRGTFGSGTRLTVV.

The chain carries TRBV3-1 (or the pseudogene TRBV3-2) and TRBJ2-3; 9 nucleotides agree with TRBD1. V was pared by 4 bases and J by 1 base, with 12 bases of the junction left unmatched. Germline assignment: CDR1 LGHDT and CDR2 YNNKEL (reference sequence). CDR3 size: 18 residues. CDR3 DNA sequence: TGTGCCAGCAGCCTAATGGGGACAGGGCGAGGGGGCACAGATACGCAGTATTTT. Translation gives CASSLMGTGRGGTDTQYF.

The J gene is TRBJ1-2, the V gene TRBV7-2, with 9 bases aligning to TRBD1. CDR1 SGHTA and CDR2 FQGNSA come from the germline V gene. CDR3 length: 15 amino acids. After removal of 5 bases from V and 4 bases from J, the junction contained 8 bases not matched to a gene. CDR3 sequence: CASSEGTGYRYGYTF. DNA of the CDR3: TGTGCCAGCAGCGAAGGGACAGGGTATCGCTATGGCTACACCTTC. The full variable domain, rest sourced from reference TRBV7-2 and TRBJ1-2, is GAGVSQSPSNKVTEKGKDVELRCDPISGHTALYWYRQSLGQGLEFLIYFQGNSAPDKSGLPSDRFSAERTGGSVSTLTIQRTQQEDSAVYLCASSEGTGYRYGYTFGSGTRLTVV.

The chain employs TRBV3-1 (or the pseudogene TRBV3-2) and TRBJ2-2; D perhaps matches TRBD1 (6 bases). Germline V gene lookup returns CDR1 LGHDT and CDR2 YNNKEL (reference sequence). The CDR3 contains 14 residues. Trimming removed 1 base from V and 3 bases from J, with 6 bases in between. CDR3 in amino acids: CASSQGGHTGELFF. CDR3 DNA: TGTGCCAGCAGCCAAGGGGGGCACACCGGGGAGCTGTTTTTT.

The sample holds many counts of this clone. The J gene is TRBJ1-4, the V gene TRBV28; 9 nucleotides line up with TRBD1. Germline loops: CDR1 MDHEN, CDR2 SYDVKM. The CDR3 runs 14 residues. J gave up 10 bases and V 2 bases, and 5 bases lay outside the gene matches. The CDR3 reads CASSLRDRAGKLFF. CDR3 DNA sequence: TGTGCCAGCAGTTTACGGGACAGGGCGGGAAAACTGTTTTTT.

The table lists this clone with a count of one. The V and J genes are TRBV12-3 or TRBV12-4 and TRBJ2-1, with a possible D match to TRBD2 (6 bases). With 8 bases removed from V and 0 bases from J, the gap between germline ends came to 8 bases. The CDR3 consists of 13 residues. The CDR3 spells CASRGNSYNEQFF. The DNA for the CDR3 is TGTGCCAGCCGGGGGAACTCCTACAATGAGCAGTTCTTC.

About this clone itself: Its ends do not fully match the called genes, so a read error is possible. The chain links TRBV7-7 to TRBJ2-7; 10 bases are shared with TRBD2. From germline, CDR1 is SSHAT and CDR2 FNYEAQ (reference sequence). The CDR3 has 18 residues. CDR3 coding DNA: TGTGCTAGCAGCTTAGGGGCTCCAACTAGCGGGGCCTCCTACGAGCAGTACTTC. Residues: CASSLGAPTSGASYEQYF.

This chain links TRBV28 with TRBJ2-5, with 9 bases aligning to TRBD2. Trimming removed 4 bases from V and 2 bases from J; junction bases left unmatched: 8. The CDR3 is 16 amino acids. Germline assignment: CDR1 MDHEN and CDR2 SYDVKM. The CDR3 nucleotides are TGTGCCAGCAGTTCTTGGACTAGCGAGGCTCAAGAGACCCAGTACTTC. Its translation is CASSSWTSEAQETQYF.

This sequence joins TRBV7-9 and TRBJ1-2; TRBD1 is a possible D gene (5 bases). Trimming left V 5 bases short and J 1 base short, with 11 bases between. In germline, CDR1 is SEHNR, CDR2 FQNEAQ (reference sequence). CDR3 length: 14 residues. CDR3 protein: CASSRRGYNYGYTF. The CDR3 nucleotides read TGTGCCAGCAGCCGGAGGGGCTATAACTATGGCTACACCTTC.

By share, this clone ranks as medium-sized. The chain carries TRBV27 and TRBJ1-1; 7 bases align to TRBD1. Germline CDR1 reads MNHEY; CDR2 reads SMNVEV (reference sequence). Trimming took 5 bases from V and 8 from J; bases not matched to a gene: 11. The CDR3 spans 14 residues. The CDR3 reads CASSGILGQNEAFF. CDR3 coding DNA: TGTGCCAGCAGTGGAATACTGGGACAGAACGAAGCTTTCTTT.

The V and J genes are TRBV7-9 and TRBJ1-2, with 8 bases that match TRBD1. This CDR3 contains 13 residues. Unmatched junction bases numbered 6, after V lost 4 bases and J lost 8 bases. The germline gives CDR1 SEHNR, CDR2 FQNEAQ (reference sequence). In nucleotides, the CDR3 is TGTGCCAGCAGCTCGACAGGGGCCGCCGGCTACACCTTC. Its protein product is CASSSTGAAGYTF.

V and J are TRBV5-4 and TRBJ2-3; 8 bases are a match to TRBD1. The CDR3 extends over 17 amino acids. V was clipped by 0 bases and J by 2 bases; unmatched bases: 8. Germline V gene lookup returns CDR1 SGHNT and CDR2 YYREEE (reference sequence). The CDR3 protein is CASSLDSGGAVTDTQYF. The CDR3 coding sequence is TGTGCCAGCAGCTTGGACTCAGGGGGCGCGGTCACAGATACGCAGTATTTT.